This TCR beta chain was sequenced in a study of Graves' ophthalmopathy and Graves' hyperthyroidism. Study-level results: Among expanded thyroid clonotypes above 0.001 frequency, most also occurred in blood.

This clonotype was found many times. The antigen remains undetermined. Trimming removed 0 bases from V and 4 bases from J, with 13 bases in between. The CDR3 is made up of 15 amino acids. Additional autoimmune diseases, uncontrolled infections, pregnancy or lactation disqualified patients. Clinicians made diagnoses from clinical symptoms, serum thyroxine, TRAb, thyroid ultrasound and orbital computed tomography. Roughly 9 ml of fresh blood yielded the PBMCs by density gradient. For repertoire sequencing, the TCR beta CDR3 regions were amplified from RNA transcripts. HTBI primers were used in a first-round RT-PCR, which preceded a second-round multiplex PCR. TCRdb re-called the multiplex PCR reads through MiXCR, storing one row per CDR3 protein. The table shows 500,000 to 700,000 distinct CDR3 sequences, with over 20% occurring only once.

Sequenced sample: peripheral blood. This chain connects TRBV12-3 or TRBV12-4 to TRBJ2-7; maybe TRBD2 (7 bases). This receptor was identified in a woman in her late teens or twenties with stable Graves' hyperthyroidism. Some clones in this sample may be carry-over from other donors' samples. This chain's CDR3 is CASSLALGGGYEQYF. CDR3 bases: TGTGCCAGCAGTTTAGCGCTAGGGGGGGGGTACGAGCAGTACTTC.